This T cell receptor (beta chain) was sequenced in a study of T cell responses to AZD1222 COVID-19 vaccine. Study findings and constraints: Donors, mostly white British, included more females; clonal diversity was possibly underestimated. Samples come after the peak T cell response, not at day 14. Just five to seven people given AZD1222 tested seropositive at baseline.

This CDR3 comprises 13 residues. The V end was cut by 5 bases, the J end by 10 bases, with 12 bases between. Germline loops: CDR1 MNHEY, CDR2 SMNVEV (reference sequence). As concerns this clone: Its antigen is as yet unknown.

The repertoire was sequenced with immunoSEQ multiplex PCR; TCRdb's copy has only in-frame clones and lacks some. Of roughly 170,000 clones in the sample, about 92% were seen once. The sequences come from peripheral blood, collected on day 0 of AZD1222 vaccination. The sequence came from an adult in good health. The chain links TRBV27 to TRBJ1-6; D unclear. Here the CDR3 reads CASSIMDGSPLHF. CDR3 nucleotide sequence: TGTGCCAGCAGTATAATGGACGGCTCACCCCTCCACTTT.